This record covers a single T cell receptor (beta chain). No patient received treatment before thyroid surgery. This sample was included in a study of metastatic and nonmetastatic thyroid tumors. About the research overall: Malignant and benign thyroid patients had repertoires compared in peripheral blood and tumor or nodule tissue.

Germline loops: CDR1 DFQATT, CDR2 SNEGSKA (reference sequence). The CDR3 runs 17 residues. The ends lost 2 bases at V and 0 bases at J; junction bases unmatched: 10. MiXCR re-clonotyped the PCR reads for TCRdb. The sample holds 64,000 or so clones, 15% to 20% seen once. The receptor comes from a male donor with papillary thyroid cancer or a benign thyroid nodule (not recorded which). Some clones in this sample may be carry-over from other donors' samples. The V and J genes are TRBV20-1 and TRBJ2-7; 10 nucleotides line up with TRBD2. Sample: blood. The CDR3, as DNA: TGCAGTGCTAGATCTGTAGCGGGAGGTATTCCCTCCTACGAGCAGTACTTC. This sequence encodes CSARSVAGGIPSYEQYF.